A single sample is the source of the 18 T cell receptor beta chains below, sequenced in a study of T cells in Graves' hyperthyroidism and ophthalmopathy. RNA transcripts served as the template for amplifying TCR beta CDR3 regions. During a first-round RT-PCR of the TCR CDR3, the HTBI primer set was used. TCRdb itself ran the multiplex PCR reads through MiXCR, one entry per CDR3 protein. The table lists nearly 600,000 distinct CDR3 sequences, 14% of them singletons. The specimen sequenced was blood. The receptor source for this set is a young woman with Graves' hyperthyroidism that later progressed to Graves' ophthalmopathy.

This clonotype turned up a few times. The DNA of the CDR3 is TGTGCCAGCAGTTACTCGGCGGGAGCCGGGTTTGAGCAGTTCTTC. Its translation is CASSYSAGAGFEQFF. V and J are TRBV6-5 and TRBJ2-1, with 7 bases matching TRBD2. Losses at the gene ends were 0 bases for V and 9 bases for J; bases not matched to a gene: 8. Germline-derived CDR1 and CDR2 are MNHEY and SVGAGI. This CDR3 contains 15 residues.

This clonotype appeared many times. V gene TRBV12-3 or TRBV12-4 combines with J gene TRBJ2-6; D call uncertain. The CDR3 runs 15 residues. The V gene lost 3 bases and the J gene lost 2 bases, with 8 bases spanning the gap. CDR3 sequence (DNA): TGTGCCAGCAGTTTCTCCGGCACTGGGGCCAACGTCCTGACTTTC. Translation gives CASSFSGTGANVLTF.

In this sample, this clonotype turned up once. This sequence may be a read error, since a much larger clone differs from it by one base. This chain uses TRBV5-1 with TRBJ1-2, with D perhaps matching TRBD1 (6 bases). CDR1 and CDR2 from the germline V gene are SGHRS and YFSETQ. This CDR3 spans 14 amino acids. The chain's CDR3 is CASSPGVQGTGHTF. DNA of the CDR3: TGCGCCAGCAGCCCAGGGGTTCAGGGGACTGGCCACACCTTC.

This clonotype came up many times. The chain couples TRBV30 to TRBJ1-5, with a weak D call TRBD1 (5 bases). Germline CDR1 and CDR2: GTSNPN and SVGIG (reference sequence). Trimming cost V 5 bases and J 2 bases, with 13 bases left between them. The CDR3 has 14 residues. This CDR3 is CAWASPQGNQPQHF. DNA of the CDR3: TGTGCCTGGGCGTCTCCACAGGGCAATCAGCCCCAGCATTTT.

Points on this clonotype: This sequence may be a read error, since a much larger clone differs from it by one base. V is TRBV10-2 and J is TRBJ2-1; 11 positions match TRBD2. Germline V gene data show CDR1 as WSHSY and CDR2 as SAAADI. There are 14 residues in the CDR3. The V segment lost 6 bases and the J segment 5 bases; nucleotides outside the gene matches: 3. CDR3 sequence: CASSWGLADNEQFF. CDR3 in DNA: TGCGCCAGCAGCTGGGGACTAGCGGACAATGAGCAGTTCTTC.

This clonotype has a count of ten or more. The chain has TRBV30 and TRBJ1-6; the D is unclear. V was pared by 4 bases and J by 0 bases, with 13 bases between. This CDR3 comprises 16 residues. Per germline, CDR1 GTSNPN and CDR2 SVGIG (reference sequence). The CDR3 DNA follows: TGTGCCTGGACCGTAATCGGGAGCTCCTATAATTCACCCCTCCACTTT. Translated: CAWTVIGSSYNSPLHF.

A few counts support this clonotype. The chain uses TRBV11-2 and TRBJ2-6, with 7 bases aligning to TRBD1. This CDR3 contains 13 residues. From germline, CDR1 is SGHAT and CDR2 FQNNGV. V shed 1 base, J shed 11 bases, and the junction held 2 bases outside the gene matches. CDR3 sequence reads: CASSLAGTDVLTF. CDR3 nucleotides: TGTGCCAGCAGCTTAGCCGGGACAGACGTCCTGACTTTC.

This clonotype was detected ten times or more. Here the CDR3 reads CASETGTEDSSSTDTQYF. CDR3 DNA sequence: TGTGCCAGTGAAACCGGGACAGAGGATTCCAGCAGCACAGATACGCAGTATTTT. The V gene is TRBV28, the J gene TRBJ2-3, with 7 bases that match TRBD1. Trimming cost V 9 bases and J 0 bases; bases outside gene matches: 18. The CDR3 totals 18 residues. The V gene's germline CDR1 is MDHEN and CDR2 SYDVKM.

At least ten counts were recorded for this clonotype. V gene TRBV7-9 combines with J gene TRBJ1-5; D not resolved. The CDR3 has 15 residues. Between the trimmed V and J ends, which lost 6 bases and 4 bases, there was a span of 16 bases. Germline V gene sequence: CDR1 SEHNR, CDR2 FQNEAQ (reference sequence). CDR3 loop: CASREPGEENQPQHF. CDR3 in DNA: TGTGCCAGCAGGGAACCGGGAGAGGAAAATCAGCCCCAGCATTTT.

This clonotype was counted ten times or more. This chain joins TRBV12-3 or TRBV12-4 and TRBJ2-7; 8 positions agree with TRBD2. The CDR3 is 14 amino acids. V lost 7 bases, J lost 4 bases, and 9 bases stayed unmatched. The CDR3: CASNPGGGSYEQYF. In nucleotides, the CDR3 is TGTGCCAGCAATCCGGGGGGGGGAAGTTACGAGCAGTACTTC.

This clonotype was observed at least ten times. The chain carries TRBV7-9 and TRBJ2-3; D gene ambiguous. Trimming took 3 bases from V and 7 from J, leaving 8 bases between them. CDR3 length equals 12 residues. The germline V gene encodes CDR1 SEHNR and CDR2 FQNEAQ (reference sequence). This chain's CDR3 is CASSFLDHTQYF. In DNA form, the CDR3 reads TGTGCCAGCAGCTTTTTGGATCATACGCAGTATTTT.

The CDR3 region is CASSFTPGQSEKLFF. Written as DNA, the CDR3 is TGTGCCAGCAGTTTCACCCCGGGACAGAGTGAAAAACTGTTTTTT. The V call is TRBV28, the J call TRBJ1-4; 7 bases map to TRBD1. The CDR3 sequence is 15 residues long. V lost 3 bases, J lost 7 bases, and 8 bases stayed unmatched. CDR1 and CDR2 from the germline V gene are MDHEN and SYDVKM.

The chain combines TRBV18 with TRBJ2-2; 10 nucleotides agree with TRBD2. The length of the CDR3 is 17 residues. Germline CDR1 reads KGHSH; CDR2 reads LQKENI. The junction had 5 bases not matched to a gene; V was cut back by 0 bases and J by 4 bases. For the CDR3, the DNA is TGTGCCAGCTCACCACCAGCGGGAGGGCCGAGCACCGGGGAGCTGTTTTTT. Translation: CASSPPAGGPSTGELFF.

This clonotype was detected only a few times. CDR3 loop: CASSRLAGGGRLSYEQYF. The CDR3 nucleotides read TGCGCCAGCAGCCGCCTCGCTGGTGGCGGACGCCTCTCCTACGAGCAGTACTTC. The chain has TRBV4-1 and TRBJ2-7; D not resolved. Germline V gene sequence: CDR1 MGHRA, CDR2 YSYEKL. This CDR3 spans 18 amino acids. V was clipped by 4 bases and J by 0 bases, with 22 bases between them.

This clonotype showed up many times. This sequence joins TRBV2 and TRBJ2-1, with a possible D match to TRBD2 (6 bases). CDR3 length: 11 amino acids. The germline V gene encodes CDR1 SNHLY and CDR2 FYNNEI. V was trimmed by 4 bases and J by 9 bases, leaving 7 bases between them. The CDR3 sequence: CASSAEGEQFF. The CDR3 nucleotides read TGTGCCAGCAGTGCGGAGGGTGAGCAGTTCTTC.

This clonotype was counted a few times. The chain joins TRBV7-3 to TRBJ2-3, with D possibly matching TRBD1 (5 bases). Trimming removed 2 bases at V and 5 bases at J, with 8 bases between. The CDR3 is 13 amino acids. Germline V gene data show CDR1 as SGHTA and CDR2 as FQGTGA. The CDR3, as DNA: TGTGCCAGCAGCTTAGGGGCGGAAGATACGCAGTATTTT. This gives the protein CASSLGAEDTQYF.

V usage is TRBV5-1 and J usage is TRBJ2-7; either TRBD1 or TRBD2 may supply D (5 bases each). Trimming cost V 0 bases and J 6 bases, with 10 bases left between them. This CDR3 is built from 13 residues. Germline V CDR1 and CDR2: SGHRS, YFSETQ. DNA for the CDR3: TGCGCCAGCAGCTTGGAGCCCGGGGCCGAGCAGTACTTC. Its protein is CASSLEPGAEQYF.

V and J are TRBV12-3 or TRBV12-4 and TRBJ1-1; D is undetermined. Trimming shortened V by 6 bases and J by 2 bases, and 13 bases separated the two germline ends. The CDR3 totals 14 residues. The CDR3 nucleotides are TGTGCCAGCAGCCCCTCTGACGGTAACACTGAAGCTTTCTTT. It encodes CASSPSDGNTEAFF.